Listed below are T cell receptor beta chains from one sample, sequenced in a study of identical twins. TCRdb processed the 5' RACE reads anew with MiXCR; each CDR3 protein has one entry. The sample gives 350,000 to 450,000 distinct CDR3 sequences, less than 20% of which show up once; around 12% is in the top ten. Sequenced input: naive T cells sorted from blood. These receptors were obtained from a man aged 45-65 years in good health. Both conserved end residues are part of each CDR3. Fields, in order: V gene, J gene, clone size, CDR3 protein. Size tells how often a clone was seen (once, few, many) or the class of an expanded clone, and some rows leave it out.

TRBV20-1	TRBJ2-2	.	CSAETGGSTGELFF
TRBV6-5	TRBJ2-7	many	CASSYSVSKHLPRYEQYF
TRBV2	TRBJ2-5	many	CASSEGVQETQYF
TRBV5-1	TRBJ2-6	.	CASSTGQGISGANVLTF
TRBV10-3	TRBJ2-7	.	CAIRKREENEQYF
TRBV29-1	TRBJ2-3	.	CSAGTSYDTQYF
TRBV11-2	TRBJ2-1	few	CASSPRGRSYNEQFF
TRBV10-3	TRBJ2-3	many	CAISEIQDTQYF
TRBV28	TRBJ1-2	.	CASTPVRADYGYTF
TRBV7-3	TRBJ2-2	few	CASSLQTSNTGELFF
TRBV11-2	TRBJ2-4	.	CASSLVGRGAKNIQYF
TRBV6-5	TRBJ2-1	many	CASSYSRGRAGEQFF
TRBV4-3	TRBJ2-1	.	CASSQERTSGHNEQFF
TRBV5-1	TRBJ2-7	many	CASSLPEVSEQYF
TRBV5-1	TRBJ1-2	few	CASSLTGGLTYGYTF
TRBV20-1	TRBJ2-3	.	CSARDSGSSSTDTQYF
TRBV20-1	TRBJ2-1	few	CSAAEQTYNEQFF
TRBV5-1	TRBJ1-2	many	CASSLGQGHGYTF
TRBV20-1	TRBJ1-4	.	CSASLGGRANEKLFF
TRBV3-1	TRBJ1-5	.	CASSQGTGDQPQHF
TRBV4-3	TRBJ1-1	.	CASSQDISLLMGTNTEAFF
TRBV5-1	TRBJ2-2	.	CASSLSETGELFF
TRBV7-8	TRBJ2-7	many	CASSSTPQQQYAYEQYF
TRBV27	TRBJ2-7	.	CASRGRYGPYEQYF
TRBV20-1	TRBJ2-5	.	CSAGGTRQETQYF
TRBV28	TRBJ2-3	few	CASSLKDAADTQYF
TRBV6-2/TRBV6-3	TRBJ2-5	.	CASSYPGTNQETQYF
TRBV20-1	TRBJ2-7	.	CSATAHSYTYEQYF
TRBV7-2	TRBJ2-7	.	CASSTAGTGAYEQYF
TRBV5-1	TRBJ2-3	few	CASSLGTQRADTQYF
TRBV20-1	TRBJ2-7	.	CSASGTLQATYEQYF
TRBV19	TRBJ2-5	few	CASSGNLPGETQYF
TRBV29-1	TRBJ1-5	.	CSVAVGNQPQHF
TRBV20-1	TRBJ1-6	many	CSANEGLTNSPLHF
TRBV7-2	TRBJ2-3	many	CASSLGPGDTQYF
TRBV29-1	TRBJ2-1	many	CSVEKGWQGNYNEQFF
TRBV4-1	TRBJ2-1	.	CASSQVRRLAGDNEQFF
TRBV20-1	TRBJ1-2	.	CSASNLRGGYTF
TRBV6-2/TRBV6-3	TRBJ1-1	few	CASSRGDLEAFF
TRBV18	TRBJ2-1	.	CASSPPSGSTREQFF
TRBV7-9	TRBJ2-1	.	CASSSGRSSYNEQFF
TRBV5-5	TRBJ2-4	.	CASSPAAGRSQNIQYF
TRBV28	TRBJ2-2	.	CASSRKTGVNTGELFF
TRBV12-3/TRBV12-4	TRBJ2-3	.	CASSRRQVHSTDTQYF
TRBV7-2	TRBJ2-3	few	CASSLGFQGSWCYF
TRBV20-1	TRBJ2-7	.	CSAQALDRIYEQYF
TRBV7-9	TRBJ2-2	many	CASSFISGTGELFF
TRBV7-2	TRBJ2-5	.	CASSLAVLAGLGETQYF
TRBV5-1	TRBJ2-1	few	CASSLATGRGNEQFF
TRBV28	TRBJ2-4	.	CASGETGGFDIQYF